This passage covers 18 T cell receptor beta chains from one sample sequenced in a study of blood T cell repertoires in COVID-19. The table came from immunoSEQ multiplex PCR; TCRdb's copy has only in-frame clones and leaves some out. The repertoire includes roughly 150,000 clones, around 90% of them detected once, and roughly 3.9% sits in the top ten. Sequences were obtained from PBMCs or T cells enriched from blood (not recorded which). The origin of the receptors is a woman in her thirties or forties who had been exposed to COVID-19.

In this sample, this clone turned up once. The CDR3 region has the DNA TGCGCCAGCAGTTCGACAGTCCCACCAAAGGATGAAGCTTTCTTT. This sequence encodes CASSSTVPPKDEAFF. This sequence joins TRBV5-1 and TRBJ1-1, with D possibly being TRBD1 (5 bases). Germline V gene sequence: CDR1 SGHRS, CDR2 YFSETQ. The CDR3 contains 15 residues. V gave up 5 bases and J gave up 7 bases, with 21 bases separating them.

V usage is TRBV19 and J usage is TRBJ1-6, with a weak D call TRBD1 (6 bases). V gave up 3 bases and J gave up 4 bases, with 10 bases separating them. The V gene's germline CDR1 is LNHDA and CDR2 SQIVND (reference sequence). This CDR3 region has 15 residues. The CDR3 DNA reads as TGTGCCAGTAGTATCGGGACACGTTATAATTCACCCCTCCACTTT. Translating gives CASSIGTRYNSPLHF. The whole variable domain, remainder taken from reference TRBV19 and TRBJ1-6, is DGGITQSPKYLFRKEGQNVTLSCEQNLNHDAMYWYRQDPGQGLRLIYYSQIVNDFQKGDIAEGYSVSREKKESFPLTVTSAQKNPTAFYLCASSIGTRYNSPLHFGNGTRLTVT.

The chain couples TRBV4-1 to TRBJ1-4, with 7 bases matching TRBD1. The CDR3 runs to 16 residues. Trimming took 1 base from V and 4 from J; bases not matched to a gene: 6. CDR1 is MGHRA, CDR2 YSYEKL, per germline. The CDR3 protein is CASSQVAGQRNEKLFF. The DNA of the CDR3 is TGCGCCAGCAGCCAAGTGGCGGGACAGCGTAATGAAAAACTGTTTTTT.

This chain's CDR3 is CASSEEGTDTQYF. CDR3 bases: TGTGCCAGCAGTGAAGAGGGCACAGATACGCAGTATTTT. This sequence joins TRBV6-4 and TRBJ2-3; D not certain. The CDR3 consists of 13 residues. V lost 3 bases to trimming and J lost 1 base, with 5 bases between them. Germline V gene lookup returns CDR1 MRHNA and CDR2 SNTAGT.

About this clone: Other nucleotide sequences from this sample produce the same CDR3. This CDR3 is CASSPTGANQPQHF. CDR3 DNA sequence: TGTGCCAGCAGCCCGACAGGGGCGAATCAGCCCCAGCATTTT. The chain carries TRBV3-1 (or the pseudogene TRBV3-2) and TRBJ1-5, with TRBD1 matching over 8 bases. J lost 4 bases, V lost 4 bases, and 3 bases had no gene match. From germline, CDR1 is LGHDT and CDR2 YNNKEL (reference sequence). This CDR3 comprises 14 residues.

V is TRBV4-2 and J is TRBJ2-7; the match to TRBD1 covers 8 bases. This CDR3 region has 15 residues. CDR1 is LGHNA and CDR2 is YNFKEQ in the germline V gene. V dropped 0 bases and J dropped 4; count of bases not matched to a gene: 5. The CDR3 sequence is CASSQEPTGEYEQYF. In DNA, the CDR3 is TGTGCCAGCAGCCAAGAACCGACAGGGGAGTACGAGCAGTACTTC.

The CDR3: CASSLEAPGQYF. CDR3 DNA: TGTGCCAGCAGCTTAGAAGCTCCGGGGCAGTACTTC. The chain is built from TRBV7-2 and TRBJ2-7; no definite D call. This CDR3 comprises 12 residues. V shed 1 base and J shed 9 bases, with 10 bases lying between them. Germline loops: CDR1 SGHTA, CDR2 FQGNSA. Combining the CDR3 with reference TRBV7-2 and TRBJ2-7 gives the whole variable domain GAGVSQSPSNKVTEKGKDVELRCDPISGHTALYWYRQSLGQGLEFLIYFQGNSAPDKSGLPSDRFSAERTGGSVSTLTIQRTQQEDSAVYLCASSLEAPGQYFGPGTRLTVT.

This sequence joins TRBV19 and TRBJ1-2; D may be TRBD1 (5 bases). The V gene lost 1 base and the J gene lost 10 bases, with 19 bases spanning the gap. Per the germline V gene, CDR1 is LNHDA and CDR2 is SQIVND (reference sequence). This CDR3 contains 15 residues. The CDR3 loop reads CASSIGGGNAYNYTF. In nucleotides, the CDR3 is TGTGCCAGTAGTATAGGCGGGGGGAATGCCTATAACTACACCTTC.

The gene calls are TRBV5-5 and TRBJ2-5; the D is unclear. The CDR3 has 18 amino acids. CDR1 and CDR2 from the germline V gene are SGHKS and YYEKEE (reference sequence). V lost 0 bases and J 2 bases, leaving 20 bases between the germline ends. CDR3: CASSLAGRLAVTQETQYF. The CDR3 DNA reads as TGTGCCAGCAGCTTGGCAGGCCGATTGGCCGTTACTCAAGAGACCCAGTACTTC.

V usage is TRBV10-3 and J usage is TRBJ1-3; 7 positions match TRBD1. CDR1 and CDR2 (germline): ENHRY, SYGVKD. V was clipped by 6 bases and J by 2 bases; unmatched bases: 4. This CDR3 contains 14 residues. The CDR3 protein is CAISVQGAGNTIYF. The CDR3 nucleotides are TGTGCCATCAGCGTGCAGGGGGCTGGAAACACCATATATTTT.

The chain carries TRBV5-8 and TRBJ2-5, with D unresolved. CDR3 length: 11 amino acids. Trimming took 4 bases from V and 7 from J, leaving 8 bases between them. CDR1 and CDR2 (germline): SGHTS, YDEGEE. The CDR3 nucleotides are TGTGCCAGCAGCCCACTTGGGACCCAGTACTTC. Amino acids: CASSPLGTQYF.

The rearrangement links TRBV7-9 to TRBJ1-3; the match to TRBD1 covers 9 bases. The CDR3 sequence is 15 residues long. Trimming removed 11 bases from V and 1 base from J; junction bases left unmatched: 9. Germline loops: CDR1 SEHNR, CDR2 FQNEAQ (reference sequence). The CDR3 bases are TGTGCCTCCCGGCCGGGACAGGGATCTGGAAACACCATATATTTT. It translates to CASRPGQGSGNTIYF.

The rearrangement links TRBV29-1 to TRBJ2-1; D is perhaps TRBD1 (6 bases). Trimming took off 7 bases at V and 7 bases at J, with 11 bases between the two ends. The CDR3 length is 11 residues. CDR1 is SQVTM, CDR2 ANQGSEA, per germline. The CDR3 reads CSADRSNEQFF. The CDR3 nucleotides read TGCAGCGCCGACAGGTCTAATGAGCAGTTCTTC.

CDR3 loop: CASSLLGQGFTGELFF. The CDR3 DNA sequence: TGTGCCAGCAGCTTATTGGGTCAGGGGTTCACCGGGGAGCTGTTTTTT. The chain combines TRBV7-2 with TRBJ2-2, with a weak D call TRBD1 (6 bases). Per germline, CDR1 SGHTA and CDR2 FQGNSA. CDR3 length: 16 amino acids. Trimming shortened V by 2 bases and J by 4 bases, and 14 bases separated the two germline ends.

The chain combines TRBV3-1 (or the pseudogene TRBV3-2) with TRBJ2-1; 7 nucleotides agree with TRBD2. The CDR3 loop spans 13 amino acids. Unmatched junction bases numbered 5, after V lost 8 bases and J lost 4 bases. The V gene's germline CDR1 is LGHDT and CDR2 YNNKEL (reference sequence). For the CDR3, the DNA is TGTGCCAGCCGGGAGGCCCTTTACAATGAGCAGTTCTTC. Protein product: CASREALYNEQFF.

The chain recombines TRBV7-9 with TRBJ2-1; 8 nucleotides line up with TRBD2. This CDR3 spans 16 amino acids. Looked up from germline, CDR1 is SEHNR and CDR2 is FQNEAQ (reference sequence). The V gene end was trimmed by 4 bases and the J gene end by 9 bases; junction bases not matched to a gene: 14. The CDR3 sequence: CASSSPLAGSRGEQFF. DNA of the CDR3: TGTGCCAGCAGCTCCCCATTAGCGGGAAGTAGAGGTGAGCAGTTCTTC. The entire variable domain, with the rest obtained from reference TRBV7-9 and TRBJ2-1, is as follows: DTGVSQNPRHKITKRGQNVTFRCDPISEHNRLYWYRQTLGQGPEFLTYFQNEAQLEKSRLLSDRFSAERPKGSFSTLEIQRTEQGDSAMYLCASSSPLAGSRGEQFFGPGTRLTVL.

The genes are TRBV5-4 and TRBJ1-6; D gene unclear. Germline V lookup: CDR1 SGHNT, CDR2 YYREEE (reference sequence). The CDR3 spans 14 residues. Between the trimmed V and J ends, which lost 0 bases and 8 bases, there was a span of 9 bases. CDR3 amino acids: CASSLGVADSPLHF. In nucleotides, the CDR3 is TGTGCCAGCAGCTTGGGAGTGGCGGATTCACCCCTCCACTTT.

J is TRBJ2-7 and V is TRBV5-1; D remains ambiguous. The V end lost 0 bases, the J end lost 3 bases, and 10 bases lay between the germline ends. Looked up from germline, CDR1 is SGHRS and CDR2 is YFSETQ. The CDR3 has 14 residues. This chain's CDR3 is CASSLDAVNYEQYF. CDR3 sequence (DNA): TGCGCCAGCAGCTTGGACGCGGTAAACTACGAGCAGTACTTC. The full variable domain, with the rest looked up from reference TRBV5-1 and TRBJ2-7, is KAGVTQTPRYLIKTRGQQVTLSCSPISGHRSVSWYQQTPGQGLQFLFEYFSETQRNKGNFPGRFSGRQFSNSRSEMNVSTLELGDSALYLCASSLDAVNYEQYFGPGTRLTVT.